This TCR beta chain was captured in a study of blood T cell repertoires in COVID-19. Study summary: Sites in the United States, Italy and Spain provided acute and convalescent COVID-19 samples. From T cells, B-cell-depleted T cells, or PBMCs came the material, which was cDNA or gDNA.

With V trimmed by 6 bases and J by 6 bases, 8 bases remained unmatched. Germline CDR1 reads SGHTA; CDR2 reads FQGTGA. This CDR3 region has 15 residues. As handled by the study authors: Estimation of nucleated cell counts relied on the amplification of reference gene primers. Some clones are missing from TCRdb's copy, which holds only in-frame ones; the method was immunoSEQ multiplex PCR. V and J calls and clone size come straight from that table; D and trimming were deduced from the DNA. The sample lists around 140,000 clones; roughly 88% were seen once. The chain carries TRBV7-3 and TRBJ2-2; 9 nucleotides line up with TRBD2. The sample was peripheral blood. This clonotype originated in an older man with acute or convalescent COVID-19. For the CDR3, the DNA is TGTGCCAGCAGTACCACAGGCGGGAGGGCCGGGGAGCTGTTTTTT. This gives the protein CASSTTGGRAGELFF.